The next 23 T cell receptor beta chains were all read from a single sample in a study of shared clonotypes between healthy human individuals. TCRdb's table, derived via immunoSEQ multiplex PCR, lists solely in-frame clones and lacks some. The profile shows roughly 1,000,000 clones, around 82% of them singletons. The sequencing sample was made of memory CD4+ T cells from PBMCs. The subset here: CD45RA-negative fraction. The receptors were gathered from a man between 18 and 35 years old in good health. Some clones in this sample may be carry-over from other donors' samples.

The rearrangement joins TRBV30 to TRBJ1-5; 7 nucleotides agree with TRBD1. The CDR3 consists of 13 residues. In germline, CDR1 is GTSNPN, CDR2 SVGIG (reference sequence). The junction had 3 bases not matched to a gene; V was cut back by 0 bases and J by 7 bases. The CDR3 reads CAWSVVGGQPQHF. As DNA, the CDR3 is TGTGCCTGGAGTGTAGTAGGGGGCCAGCCCCAGCATTTT.

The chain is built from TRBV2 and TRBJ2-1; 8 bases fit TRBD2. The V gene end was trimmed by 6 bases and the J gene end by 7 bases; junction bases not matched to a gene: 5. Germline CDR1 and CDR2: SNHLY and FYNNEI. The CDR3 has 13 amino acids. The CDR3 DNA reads TGTGCCAGCAGGACTAGCGAGGTGAATGAGCAGTTCTTC. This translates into CASRTSEVNEQFF.

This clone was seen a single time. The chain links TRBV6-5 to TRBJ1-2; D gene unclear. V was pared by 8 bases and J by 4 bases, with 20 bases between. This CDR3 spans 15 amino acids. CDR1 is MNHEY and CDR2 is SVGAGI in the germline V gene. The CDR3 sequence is CASRLRGFPGYGYTF. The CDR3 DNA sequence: TGTGCCAGCCGGTTGCGAGGCTTCCCGGGCTATGGCTACACCTTC.

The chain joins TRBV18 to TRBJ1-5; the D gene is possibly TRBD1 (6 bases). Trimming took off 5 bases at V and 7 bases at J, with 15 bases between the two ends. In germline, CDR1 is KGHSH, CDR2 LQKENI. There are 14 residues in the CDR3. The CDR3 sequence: CASSRGEADQPQHF. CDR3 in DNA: TGTGCCAGCTCAAGGGGGGAGGCGGACCAGCCCCAGCATTTT.

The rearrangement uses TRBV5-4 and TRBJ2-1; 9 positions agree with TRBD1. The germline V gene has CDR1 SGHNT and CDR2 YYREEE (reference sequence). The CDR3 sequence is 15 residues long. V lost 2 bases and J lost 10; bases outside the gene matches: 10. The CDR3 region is CASSLGTGRRFEQFF. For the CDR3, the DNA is TGTGCCAGCAGCTTAGGGACAGGGCGTCGCTTCGAGCAGTTCTTC.

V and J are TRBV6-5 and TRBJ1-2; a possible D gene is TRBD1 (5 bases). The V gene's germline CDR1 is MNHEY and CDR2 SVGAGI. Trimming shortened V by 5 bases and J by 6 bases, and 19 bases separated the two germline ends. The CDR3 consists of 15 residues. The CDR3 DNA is TGTGCCAGCAGTAGCACCGGGACGGGGCTTGATGGCTACACCTTC. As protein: CASSSTGTGLDGYTF.

The CDR3 region has the DNA TGTGCCAGCAGTTACTCTGGGGCGCAGCCCCAGCATTTT. It translates to CASSYSGAQPQHF. This rearrangement joins TRBV6-6 to TRBJ1-5; D possibly corresponds to TRBD1 (5 bases). Germline loops: CDR1 MNHNY, CDR2 SVGAGI (reference sequence). V dropped 0 bases and J dropped 7 bases, with 7 bases sitting between them. CDR3 length: 13 amino acids.

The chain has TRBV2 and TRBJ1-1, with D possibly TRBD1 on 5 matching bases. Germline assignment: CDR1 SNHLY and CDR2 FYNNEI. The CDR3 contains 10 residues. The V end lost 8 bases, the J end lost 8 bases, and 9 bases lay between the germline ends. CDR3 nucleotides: TGTGCCAGCGGGGCAAGGGAAGCTTTCTTT. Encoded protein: CASGAREAFF.

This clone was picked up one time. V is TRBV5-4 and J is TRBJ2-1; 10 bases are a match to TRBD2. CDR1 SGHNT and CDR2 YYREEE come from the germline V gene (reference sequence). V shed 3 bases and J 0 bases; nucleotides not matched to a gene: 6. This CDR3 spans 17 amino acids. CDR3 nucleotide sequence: TGTGCCAGCAGCTCAGGGACTAGCGCGAGCTCCTACAATGAGCAGTTCTTC. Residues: CASSSGTSASSYNEQFF.

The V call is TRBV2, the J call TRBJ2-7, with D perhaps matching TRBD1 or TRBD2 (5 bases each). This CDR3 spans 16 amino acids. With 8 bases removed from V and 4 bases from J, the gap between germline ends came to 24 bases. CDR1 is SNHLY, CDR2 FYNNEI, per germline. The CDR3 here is CASARDPAQEGYEQYF. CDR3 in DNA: TGTGCCAGCGCCCGGGACCCCGCTCAAGAGGGTTACGAGCAGTACTTC.

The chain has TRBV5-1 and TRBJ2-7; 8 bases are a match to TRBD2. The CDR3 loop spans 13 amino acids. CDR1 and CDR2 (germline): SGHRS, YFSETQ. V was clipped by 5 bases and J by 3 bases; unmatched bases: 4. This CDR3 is CASSSLADYEQYF. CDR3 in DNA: TGCGCCAGCAGTTCACTAGCGGACTACGAGCAGTACTTC.

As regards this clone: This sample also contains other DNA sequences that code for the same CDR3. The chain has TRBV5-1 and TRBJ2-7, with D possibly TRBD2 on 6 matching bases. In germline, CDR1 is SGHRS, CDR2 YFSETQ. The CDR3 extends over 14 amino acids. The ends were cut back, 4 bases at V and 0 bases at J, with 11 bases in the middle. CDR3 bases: TGCGCCAGCAGCCTTGGGGGGAGCTCCTACGAGCAGTACTTC. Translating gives CASSLGGSSYEQYF.

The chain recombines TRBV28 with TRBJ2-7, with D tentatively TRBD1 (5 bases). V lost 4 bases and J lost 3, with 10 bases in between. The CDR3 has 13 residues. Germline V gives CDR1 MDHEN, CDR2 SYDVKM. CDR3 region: CASSSPGNYEQYF. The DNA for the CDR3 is TGTGCCAGCAGTTCCCCAGGGAACTACGAGCAGTACTTC.

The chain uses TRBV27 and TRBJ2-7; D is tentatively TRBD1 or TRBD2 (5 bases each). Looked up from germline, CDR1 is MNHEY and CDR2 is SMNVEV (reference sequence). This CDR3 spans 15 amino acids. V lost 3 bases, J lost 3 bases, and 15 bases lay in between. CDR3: CASSLVPGQGYEQYF. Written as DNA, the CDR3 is TGTGCCAGCAGTTTGGTGCCGGGGCAGGGCTACGAGCAGTACTTC.

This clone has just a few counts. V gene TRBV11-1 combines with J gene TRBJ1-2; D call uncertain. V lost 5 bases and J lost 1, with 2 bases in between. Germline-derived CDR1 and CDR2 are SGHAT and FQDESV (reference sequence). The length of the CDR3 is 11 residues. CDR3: CASSGNYGYTF. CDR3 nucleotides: TGTGCCAGCAGCGGTAACTATGGCTACACCTTC.

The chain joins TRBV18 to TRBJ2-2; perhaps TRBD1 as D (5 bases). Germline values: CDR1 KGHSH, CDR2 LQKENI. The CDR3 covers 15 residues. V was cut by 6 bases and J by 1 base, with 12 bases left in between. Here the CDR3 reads CASSRTPLNTGELFF. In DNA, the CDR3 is TGTGCCAGCTCCCGGACACCCTTGAACACCGGGGAGCTGTTTTTT.

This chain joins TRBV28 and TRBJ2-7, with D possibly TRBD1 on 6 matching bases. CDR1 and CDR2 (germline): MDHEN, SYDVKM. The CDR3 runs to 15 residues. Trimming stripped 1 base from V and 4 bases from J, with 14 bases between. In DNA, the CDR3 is TGTGCCAGCAGTTTATCCCCTCAACAGGGTTACGAGCAGTACTTC. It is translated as CASSLSPQQGYEQYF.

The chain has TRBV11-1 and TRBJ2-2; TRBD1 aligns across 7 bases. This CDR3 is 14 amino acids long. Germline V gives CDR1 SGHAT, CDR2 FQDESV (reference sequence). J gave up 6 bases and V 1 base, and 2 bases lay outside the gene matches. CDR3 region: CASSLGQGAGELFF. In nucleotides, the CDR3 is TGTGCCAGCAGCTTAGGGCAGGGGGCCGGGGAGCTGTTTTTT.

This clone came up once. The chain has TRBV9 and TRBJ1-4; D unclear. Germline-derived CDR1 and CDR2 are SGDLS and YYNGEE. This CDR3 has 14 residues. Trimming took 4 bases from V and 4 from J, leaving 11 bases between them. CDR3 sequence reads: CASSPRTGNEKLFF. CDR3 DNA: TGTGCCAGCAGCCCCCGGACGGGTAATGAAAAACTGTTTTTT.

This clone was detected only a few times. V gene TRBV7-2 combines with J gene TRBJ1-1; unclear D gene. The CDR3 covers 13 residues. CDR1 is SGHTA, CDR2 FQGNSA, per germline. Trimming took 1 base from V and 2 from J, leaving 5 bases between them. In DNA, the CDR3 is TGTGCCAGCAGCTTAGTGGCAAACACTGAAGCTTTCTTT. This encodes CASSLVANTEAFF.

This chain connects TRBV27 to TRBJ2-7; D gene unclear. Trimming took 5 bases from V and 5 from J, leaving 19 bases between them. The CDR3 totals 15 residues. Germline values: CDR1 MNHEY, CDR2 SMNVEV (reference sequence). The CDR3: CASSLSGLVGHEQYF. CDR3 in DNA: TGTGCCAGCAGTCTCTCCGGGCTAGTGGGCCACGAGCAGTACTTC.

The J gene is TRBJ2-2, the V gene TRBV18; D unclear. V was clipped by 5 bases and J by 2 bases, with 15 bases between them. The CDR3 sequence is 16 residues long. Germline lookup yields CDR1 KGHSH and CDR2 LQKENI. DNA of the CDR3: TGTGCCAGCTCAGCTCGGGCGGTGACCAACACCGGGGAGCTGTTTTTT. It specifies CASSARAVTNTGELFF.

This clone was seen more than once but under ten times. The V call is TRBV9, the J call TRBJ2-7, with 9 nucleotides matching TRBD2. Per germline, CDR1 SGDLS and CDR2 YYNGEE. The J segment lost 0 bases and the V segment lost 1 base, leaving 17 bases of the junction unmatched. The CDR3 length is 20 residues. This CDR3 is CASSVPFASGNSAVSYEQYF. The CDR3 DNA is TGTGCCAGCAGCGTACCTTTTGCTAGCGGGAATTCAGCAGTCTCCTACGAGCAGTACTTC.